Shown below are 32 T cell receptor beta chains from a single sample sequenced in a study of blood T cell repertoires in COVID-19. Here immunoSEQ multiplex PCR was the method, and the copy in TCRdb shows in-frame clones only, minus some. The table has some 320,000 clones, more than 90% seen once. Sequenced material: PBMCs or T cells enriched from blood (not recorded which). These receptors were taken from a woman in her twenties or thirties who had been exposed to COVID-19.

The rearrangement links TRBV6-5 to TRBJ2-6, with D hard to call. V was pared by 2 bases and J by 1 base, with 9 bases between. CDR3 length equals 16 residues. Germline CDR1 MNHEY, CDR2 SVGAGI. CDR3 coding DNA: TGTGCCAGCAGTTACCCCGGTCGGTCTGGGGCCAACGTCCTGACTTTC. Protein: CASSYPGRSGANVLTF.

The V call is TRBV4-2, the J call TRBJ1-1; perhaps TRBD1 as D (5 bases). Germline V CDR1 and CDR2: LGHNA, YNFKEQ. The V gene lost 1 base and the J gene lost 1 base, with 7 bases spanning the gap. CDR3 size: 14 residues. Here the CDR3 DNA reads TGTGCCAGCAGCCAAGCAGGGCCGAACACTGAAGCTTTCTTT. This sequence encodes CASSQAGPNTEAFF.

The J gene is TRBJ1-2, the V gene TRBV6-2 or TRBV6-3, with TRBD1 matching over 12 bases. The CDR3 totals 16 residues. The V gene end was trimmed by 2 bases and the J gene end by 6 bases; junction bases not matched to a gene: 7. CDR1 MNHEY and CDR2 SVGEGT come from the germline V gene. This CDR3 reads CASSYGKGQGAHGYTF. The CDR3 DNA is TGTGCCAGCAGTTACGGCAAGGGACAGGGGGCGCATGGCTACACCTTC.

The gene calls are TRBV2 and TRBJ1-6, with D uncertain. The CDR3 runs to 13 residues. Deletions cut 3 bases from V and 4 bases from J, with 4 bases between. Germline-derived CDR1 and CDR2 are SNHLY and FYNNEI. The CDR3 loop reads CASSDQYNSPLHF. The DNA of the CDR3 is TGTGCCAGCAGTGACCAGTATAATTCACCCCTCCACTTT.

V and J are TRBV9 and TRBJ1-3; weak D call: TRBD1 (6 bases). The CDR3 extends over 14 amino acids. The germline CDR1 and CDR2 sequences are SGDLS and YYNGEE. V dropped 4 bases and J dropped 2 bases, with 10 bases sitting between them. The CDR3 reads CASSRGSAGNTIYF. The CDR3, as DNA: TGTGCCAGCAGCAGGGGGAGCGCTGGAAACACCATATATTTT.

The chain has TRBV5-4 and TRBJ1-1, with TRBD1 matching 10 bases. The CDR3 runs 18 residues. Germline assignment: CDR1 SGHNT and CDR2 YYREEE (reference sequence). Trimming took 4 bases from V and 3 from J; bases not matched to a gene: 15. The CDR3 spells CASSPSPGTGAPYTEAFF. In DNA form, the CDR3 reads TGTGCCAGCAGCCCAAGTCCCGGGACAGGGGCCCCGTACACTGAAGCTTTCTTT.

The CDR3 loop reads CATSLTSGYEQYF. The CDR3 nucleotides are TGTGCCACCAGCCTTACTAGCGGCTACGAGCAGTACTTC. The chain employs TRBV15 and TRBJ2-7, with 8 positions matching TRBD2. Germline assignment: CDR1 LNHNV and CDR2 YYDKDF (reference sequence). The CDR3 loop spans 13 amino acids. Germline trimming cut 5 bases from V and 3 bases from J; bases unmatched to any gene: 3.

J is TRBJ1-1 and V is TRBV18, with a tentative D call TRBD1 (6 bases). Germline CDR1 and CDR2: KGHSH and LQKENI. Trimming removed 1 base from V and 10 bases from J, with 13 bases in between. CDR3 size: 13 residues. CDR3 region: CASSPRRDITAFF. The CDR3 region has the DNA TGTGCCAGCTCACCACGTAGGGACATCACAGCTTTCTTT.

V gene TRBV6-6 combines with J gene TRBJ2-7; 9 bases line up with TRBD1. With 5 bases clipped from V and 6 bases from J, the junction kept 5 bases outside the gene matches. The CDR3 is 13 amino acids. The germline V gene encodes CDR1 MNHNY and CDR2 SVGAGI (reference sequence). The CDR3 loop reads CASSPGQGREQYF. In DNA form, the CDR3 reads TGTGCCAGCAGTCCCGGACAGGGGCGCGAGCAGTACTTC.

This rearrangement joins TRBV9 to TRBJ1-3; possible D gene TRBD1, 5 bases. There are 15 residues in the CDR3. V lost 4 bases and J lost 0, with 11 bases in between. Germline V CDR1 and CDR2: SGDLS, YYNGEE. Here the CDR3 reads CASSRGGNSGNTIYF. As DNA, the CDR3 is TGTGCCAGCAGCCGGGGGGGAAACTCTGGAAACACCATATATTTT.

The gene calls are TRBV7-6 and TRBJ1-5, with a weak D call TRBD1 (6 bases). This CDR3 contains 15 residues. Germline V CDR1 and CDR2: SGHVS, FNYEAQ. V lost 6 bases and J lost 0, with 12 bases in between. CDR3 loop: CASRRTVDSNQPQHF. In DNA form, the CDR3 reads TGTGCCAGCAGACGGACAGTTGATAGCAATCAGCCCCAGCATTTT.

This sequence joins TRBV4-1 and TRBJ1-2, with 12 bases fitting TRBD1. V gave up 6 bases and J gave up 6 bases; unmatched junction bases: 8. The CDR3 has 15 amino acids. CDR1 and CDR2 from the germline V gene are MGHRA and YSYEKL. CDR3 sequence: CASSPRGQGANGYTF. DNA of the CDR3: TGCGCCAGCAGTCCGCGGGGACAGGGGGCTAATGGCTACACCTTC.

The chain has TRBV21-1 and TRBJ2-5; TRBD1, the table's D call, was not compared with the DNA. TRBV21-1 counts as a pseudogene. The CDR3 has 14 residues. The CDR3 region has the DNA TGTGCCAGCCTCTGTTTGCGGCAGGGTGGGACCCAGTACTTC. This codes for CASLCLRQGGTQYF.

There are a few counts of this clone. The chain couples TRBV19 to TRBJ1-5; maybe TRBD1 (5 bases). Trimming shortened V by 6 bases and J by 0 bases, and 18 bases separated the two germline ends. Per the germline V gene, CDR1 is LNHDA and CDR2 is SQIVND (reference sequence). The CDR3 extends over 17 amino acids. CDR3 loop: CASRKSRDWISNQPQHF. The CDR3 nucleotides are TGTGCCAGTAGAAAGAGCAGGGATTGGATTAGCAATCAGCCCCAGCATTTT.

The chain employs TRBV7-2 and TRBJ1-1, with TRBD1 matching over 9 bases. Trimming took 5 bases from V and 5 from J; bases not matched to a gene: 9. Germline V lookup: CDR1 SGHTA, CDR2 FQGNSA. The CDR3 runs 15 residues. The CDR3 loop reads CASSLGTGRWTEAFF. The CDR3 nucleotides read TGTGCCAGCAGCCTCGGGACAGGGAGGTGGACTGAAGCTTTCTTT.

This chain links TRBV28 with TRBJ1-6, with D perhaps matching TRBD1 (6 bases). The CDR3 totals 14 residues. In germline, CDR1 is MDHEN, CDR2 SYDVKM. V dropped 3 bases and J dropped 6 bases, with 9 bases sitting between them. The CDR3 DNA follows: TGTGCCAGCAGTTTGGTACAGGGTAATTCACCCCTCCACTTT. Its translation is CASSLVQGNSPLHF.

The CDR3 bases are TGTGCCAGCACTCTCACTAGCGGGGGTTCCTACAATGAGCAGTTCTTC. The encoded protein is CASTLTSGGSYNEQFF. The rearrangement uses TRBV11-2 and TRBJ2-1; TRBD2 matches 11 bases. CDR3 length: 16 amino acids. The V segment lost 7 bases and the J segment 1 base; nucleotides outside the gene matches: 6. CDR1 and CDR2 (germline): SGHAT, FQNNGV.

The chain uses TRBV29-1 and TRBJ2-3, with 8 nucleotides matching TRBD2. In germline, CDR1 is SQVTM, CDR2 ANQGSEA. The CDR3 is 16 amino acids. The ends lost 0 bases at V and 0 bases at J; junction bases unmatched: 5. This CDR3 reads CSVEDRLASSTDTQYF. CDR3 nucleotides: TGCAGCGTTGAAGACCGACTAGCGAGTAGCACAGATACGCAGTATTTT.

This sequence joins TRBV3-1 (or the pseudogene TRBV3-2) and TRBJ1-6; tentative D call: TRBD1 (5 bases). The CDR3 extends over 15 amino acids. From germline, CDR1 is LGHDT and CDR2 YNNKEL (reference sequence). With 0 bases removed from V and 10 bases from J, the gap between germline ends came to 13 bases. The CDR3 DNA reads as TGTGCCAGCAGCCAAGATTGGGGGGGTGGGTCACCCCTCCACTTT. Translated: CASSQDWGGGSPLHF.

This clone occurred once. The DNA for the CDR3 is TGTGCCAGCAGCCTAGGACAGGGAAGTTCACCCCTCCACTTT. Its translation: CASSLGQGSSPLHF. The gene calls are TRBV7-9 and TRBJ1-6; TRBD1 aligns across 8 bases. The CDR3 consists of 14 residues. CDR1 and CDR2 (germline): SEHNR, FQNEAQ (reference sequence). Trimming at V came to 5 bases and at J to 9 bases, leaving 6 bases not matched to a gene.

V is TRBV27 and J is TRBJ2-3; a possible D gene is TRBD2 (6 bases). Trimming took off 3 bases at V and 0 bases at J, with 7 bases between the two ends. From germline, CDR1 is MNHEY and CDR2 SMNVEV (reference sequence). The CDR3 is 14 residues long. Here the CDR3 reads CASSFGGSTDTQYF. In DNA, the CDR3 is TGTGCCAGCAGTTTCGGGGGAAGCACAGATACGCAGTATTTT.

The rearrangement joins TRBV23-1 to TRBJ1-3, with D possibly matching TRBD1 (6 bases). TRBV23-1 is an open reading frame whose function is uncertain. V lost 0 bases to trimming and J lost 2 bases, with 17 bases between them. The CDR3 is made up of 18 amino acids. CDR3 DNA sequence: TGCGCCAGCAGTCAATCGACCCAGGGGCCACGGCCTGGAAACACCATATATTTT. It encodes CASSQSTQGPRPGNTIYF.

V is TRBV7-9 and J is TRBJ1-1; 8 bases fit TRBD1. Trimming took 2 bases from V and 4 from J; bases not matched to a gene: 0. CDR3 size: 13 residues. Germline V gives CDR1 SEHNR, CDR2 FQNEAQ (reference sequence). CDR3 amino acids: CASSLQGATEAFF. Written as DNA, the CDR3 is TGTGCCAGCAGCTTACAGGGGGCCACTGAAGCTTTCTTT.

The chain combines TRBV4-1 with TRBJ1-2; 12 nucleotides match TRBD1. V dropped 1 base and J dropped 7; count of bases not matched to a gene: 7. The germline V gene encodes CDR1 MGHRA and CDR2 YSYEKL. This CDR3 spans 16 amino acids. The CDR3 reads CASSQVRGQGASGYTF. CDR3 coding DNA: TGCGCCAGCAGCCAAGTTAGGGGACAGGGGGCCTCTGGCTACACCTTC.

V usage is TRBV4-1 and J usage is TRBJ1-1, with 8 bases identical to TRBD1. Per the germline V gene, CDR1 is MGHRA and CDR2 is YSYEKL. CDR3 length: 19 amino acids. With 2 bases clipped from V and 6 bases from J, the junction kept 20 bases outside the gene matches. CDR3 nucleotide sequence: TGCGCCAGCAGCCAAAACCGGGACAGGATTTTTTTCTCGCGGGCTGAAGCTTTCTTT. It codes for CASSQNRDRIFFSRAEAFF.

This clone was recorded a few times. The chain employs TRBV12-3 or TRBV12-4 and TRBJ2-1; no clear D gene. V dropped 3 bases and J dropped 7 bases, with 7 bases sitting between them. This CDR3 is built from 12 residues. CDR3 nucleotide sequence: TGTGCCAGCAGTTTCGGGTTGAATGAGCAGTTCTTC. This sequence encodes CASSFGLNEQFF.

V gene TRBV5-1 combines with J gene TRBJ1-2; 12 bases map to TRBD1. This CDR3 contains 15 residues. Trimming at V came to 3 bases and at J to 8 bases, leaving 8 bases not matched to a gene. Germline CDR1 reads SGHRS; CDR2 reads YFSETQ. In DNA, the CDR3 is TGCGCCAGCAGCTCCACGGGACAGGGGGCGCAGGGCTACACCTTC. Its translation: CASSSTGQGAQGYTF.

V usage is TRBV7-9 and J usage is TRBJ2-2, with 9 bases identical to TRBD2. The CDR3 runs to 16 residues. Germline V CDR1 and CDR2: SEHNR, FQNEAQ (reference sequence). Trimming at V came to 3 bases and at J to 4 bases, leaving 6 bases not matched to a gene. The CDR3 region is CASSFLLAGSTGELFF. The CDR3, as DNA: TGTGCCAGCAGCTTTCTGCTAGCGGGGAGCACCGGGGAGCTGTTTTTT. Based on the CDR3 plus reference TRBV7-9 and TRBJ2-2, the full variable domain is DTGVSQNPRHKITKRGQNVTFRCDPISEHNRLYWYRQTLGQGPEFLTYFQNEAQLEKSRLLSDRFSAERPKGSFSTLEIQRTEQGDSAMYLCASSFLLAGSTGELFFGEGSRLTVL.

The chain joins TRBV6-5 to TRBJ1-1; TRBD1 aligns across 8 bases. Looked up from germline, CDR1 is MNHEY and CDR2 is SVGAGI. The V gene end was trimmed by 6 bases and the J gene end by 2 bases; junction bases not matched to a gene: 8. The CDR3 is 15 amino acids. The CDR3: CASRRSTGVNTEAFF. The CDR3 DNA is TGTGCCAGCAGACGTTCGACAGGGGTAAACACTGAAGCTTTCTTT.

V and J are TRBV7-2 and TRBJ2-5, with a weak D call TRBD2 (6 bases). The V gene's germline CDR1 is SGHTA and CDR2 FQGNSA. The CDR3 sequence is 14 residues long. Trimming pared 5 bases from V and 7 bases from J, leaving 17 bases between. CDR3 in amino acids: CASSPRDLGGTQYF. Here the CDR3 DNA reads TGTGCCAGCAGCCCCCGGGACCTGGGAGGGACCCAGTACTTC.

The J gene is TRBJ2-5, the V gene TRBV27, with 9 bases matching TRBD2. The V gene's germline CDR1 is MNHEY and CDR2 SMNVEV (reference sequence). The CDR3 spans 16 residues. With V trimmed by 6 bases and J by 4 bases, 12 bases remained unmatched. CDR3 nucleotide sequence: TGTGCCAGCAGGCTTGGTGGGCGGGGGGGCCGAGAGACCCAGTACTTC. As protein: CASRLGGRGGRETQYF.

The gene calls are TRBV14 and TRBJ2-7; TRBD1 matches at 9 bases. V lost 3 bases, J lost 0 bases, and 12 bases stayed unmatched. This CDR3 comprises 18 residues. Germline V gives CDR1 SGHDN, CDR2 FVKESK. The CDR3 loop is CASSQKGLGQGSSYEQYF. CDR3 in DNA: TGTGCCAGCAGCCAGAAAGGACTGGGACAGGGAAGCTCCTACGAGCAGTACTTC.